The T cell receptor (beta chain) under discussion was sequenced for a study of cytomegalovirus exposure and HLA in healthy donors. The V end lost 0 bases, the J end lost 0 bases, and 18 bases lay between the germline ends. Germline CDR1 and CDR2: GTSNPN and SVGIG (reference sequence). There are 19 residues in the CDR3. TCRdb keeps only in-frame clones here, not all; method: immunoSEQ multiplex PCR. The repertoire holds about 72,000 clones, 94% seen once, with 1.5% to 2% in the top ten. Sequences were obtained from PBMCs. This sequence originates from a young woman in good health and CMV-seropositive. The chain has TRBV30 and TRBJ2-6; unclear D gene. CDR3 amino acids: CAWSVIYGGQRSGANVLTF. As DNA, the CDR3 is TGTGCCTGGAGTGTAATATACGGCGGCCAGCGCTCTGGGGCCAACGTCCTGACTTTC.